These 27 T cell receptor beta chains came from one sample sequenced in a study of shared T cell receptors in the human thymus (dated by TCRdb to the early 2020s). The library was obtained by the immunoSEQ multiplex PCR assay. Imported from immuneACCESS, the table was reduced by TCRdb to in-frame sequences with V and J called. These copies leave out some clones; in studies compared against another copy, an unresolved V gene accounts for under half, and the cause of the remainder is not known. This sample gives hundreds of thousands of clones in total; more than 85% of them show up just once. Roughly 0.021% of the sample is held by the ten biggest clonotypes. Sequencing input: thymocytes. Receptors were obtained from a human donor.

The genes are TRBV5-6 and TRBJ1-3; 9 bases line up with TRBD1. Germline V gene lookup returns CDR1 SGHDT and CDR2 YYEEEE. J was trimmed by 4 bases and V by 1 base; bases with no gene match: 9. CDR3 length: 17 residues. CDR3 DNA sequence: TGTGCCAGCAGCTTGCGGGGGACAGGGTGGTTCGGAAACACCATATATTTT. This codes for CASSLRGTGWFGNTIYF.

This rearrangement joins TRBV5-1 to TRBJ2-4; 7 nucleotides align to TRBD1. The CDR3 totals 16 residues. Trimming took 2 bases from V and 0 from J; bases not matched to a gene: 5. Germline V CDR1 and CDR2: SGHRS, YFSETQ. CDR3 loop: CASSLGTALAKNIQYF. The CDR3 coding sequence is TGCGCCAGCAGCTTAGGGACAGCGCTAGCCAAAAACATTCAGTACTTC.

The CDR3 coding sequence is TGTGCCAGCAGAGTACAGGGGTCCATACATGAAGCTTTCTTT. It codes for CASRVQGSIHEAFF. This chain links TRBV7-9 with TRBJ1-1; TRBD1 matches 7 bases. The V segment lost 6 bases and the J segment 7 bases; nucleotides outside the gene matches: 11. Germline V gene data show CDR1 as SEHNR and CDR2 as FQNEAQ (reference sequence). The CDR3 is made up of 14 amino acids.

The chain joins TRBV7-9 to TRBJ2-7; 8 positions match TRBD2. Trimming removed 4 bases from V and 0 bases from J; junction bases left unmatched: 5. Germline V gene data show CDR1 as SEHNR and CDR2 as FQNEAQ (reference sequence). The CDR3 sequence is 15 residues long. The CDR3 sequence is CASSSPGLGSYEQYF. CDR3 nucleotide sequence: TGTGCCAGCAGCTCGCCGGGACTAGGCTCCTACGAGCAGTACTTC.

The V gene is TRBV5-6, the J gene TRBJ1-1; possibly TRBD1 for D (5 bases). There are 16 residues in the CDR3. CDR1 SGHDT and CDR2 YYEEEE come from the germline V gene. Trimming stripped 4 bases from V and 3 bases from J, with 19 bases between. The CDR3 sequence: CASSPDPLKGDTEAFF. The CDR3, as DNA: TGTGCCAGCAGCCCCGACCCGTTGAAAGGGGACACTGAAGCTTTCTTT.

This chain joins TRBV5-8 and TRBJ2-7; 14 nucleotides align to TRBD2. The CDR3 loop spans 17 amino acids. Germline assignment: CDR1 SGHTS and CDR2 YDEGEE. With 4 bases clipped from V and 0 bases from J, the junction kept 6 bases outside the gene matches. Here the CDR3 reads CASSRGLAGVTSYEQYF. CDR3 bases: TGTGCCAGCAGCCGGGGACTAGCGGGAGTCACCTCCTACGAGCAGTACTTC.

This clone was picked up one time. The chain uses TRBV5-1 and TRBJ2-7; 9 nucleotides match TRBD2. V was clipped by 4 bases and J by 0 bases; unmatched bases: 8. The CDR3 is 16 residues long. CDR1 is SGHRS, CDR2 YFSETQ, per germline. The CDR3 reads CASSILAGLYSYEQYF. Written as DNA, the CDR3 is TGCGCCAGCAGCATCCTAGCGGGATTATACTCCTACGAGCAGTACTTC.

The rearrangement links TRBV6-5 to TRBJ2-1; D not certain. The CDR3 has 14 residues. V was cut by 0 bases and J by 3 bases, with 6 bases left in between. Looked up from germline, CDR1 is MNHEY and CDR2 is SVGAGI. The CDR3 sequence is CASSYSSIYNEQFF. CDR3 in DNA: TGTGCCAGCAGTTACTCTTCCATCTACAATGAGCAGTTCTTC.

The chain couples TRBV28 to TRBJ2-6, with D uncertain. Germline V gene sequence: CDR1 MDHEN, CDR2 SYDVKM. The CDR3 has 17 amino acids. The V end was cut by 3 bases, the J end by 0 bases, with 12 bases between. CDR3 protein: CASSFGPLFSGANVLTF. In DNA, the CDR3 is TGTGCCAGCAGTTTTGGGCCCCTCTTCTCTGGGGCCAACGTCCTGACTTTC.

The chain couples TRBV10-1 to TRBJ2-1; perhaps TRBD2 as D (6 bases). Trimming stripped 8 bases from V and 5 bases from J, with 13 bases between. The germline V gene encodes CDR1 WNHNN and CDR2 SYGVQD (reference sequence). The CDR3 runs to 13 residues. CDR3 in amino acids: CASRDSPDNEQFF. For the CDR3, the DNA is TGCGCCAGCCGGGACTCCCCGGACAATGAGCAGTTCTTC.

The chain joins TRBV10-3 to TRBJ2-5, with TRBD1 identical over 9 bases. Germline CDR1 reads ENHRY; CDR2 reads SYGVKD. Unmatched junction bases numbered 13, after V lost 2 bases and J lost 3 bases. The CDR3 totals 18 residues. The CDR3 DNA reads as TGTGCCATCAGTGAGGTGAATAGGACAGGGGCGCTAGAAGAGACCCAGTACTTC. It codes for CAISEVNRTGALEETQYF.

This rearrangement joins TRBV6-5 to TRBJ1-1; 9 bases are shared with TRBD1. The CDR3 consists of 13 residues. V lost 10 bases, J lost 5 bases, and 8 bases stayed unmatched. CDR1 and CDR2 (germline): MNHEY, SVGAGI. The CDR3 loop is CATLQGAGTEAFF. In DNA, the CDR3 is TGTGCCACCCTACAGGGGGCAGGGACTGAAGCTTTCTTT.

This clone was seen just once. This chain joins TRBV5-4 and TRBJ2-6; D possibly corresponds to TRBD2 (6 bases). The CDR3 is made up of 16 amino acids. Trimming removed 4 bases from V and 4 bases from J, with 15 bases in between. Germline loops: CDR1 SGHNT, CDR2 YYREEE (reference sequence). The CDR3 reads CASSRGRSAGANVLTF. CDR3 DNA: TGTGCCAGCAGCCGAGGGAGGTCCGCGGGGGCCAACGTCCTGACTTTC.

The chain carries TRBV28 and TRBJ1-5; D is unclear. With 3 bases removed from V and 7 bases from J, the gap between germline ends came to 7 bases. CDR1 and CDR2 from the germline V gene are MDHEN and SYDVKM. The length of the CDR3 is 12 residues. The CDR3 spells CASSLVAQPQHF. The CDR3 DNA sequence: TGTGCCAGCAGTTTGGTTGCCCAGCCCCAGCATTTT.

CDR3 nucleotide sequence: TGTGCCAGCAGTGCATCTTACAATGAGCAGTTCTTC. Protein product: CASSASYNEQFF. V and J are TRBV28 and TRBJ2-1, with D hard to call. CDR3 length: 12 amino acids. CDR1 and CDR2 (germline): MDHEN, SYDVKM. V was pared by 5 bases and J by 4 bases, with 6 bases between.

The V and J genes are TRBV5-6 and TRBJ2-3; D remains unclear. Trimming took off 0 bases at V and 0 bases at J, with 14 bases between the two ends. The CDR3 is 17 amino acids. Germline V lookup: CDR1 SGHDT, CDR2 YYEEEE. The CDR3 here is CASSLAVPRLSTDTQYF. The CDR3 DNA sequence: TGTGCCAGCAGCTTGGCCGTTCCCCGCCTGAGCACAGATACGCAGTATTTT.

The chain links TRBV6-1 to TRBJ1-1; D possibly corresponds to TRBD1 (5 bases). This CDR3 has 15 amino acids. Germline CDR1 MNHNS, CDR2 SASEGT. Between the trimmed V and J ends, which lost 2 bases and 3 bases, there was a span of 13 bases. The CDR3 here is CASSESSLGDTEAFF. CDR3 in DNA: TGTGCCAGCAGTGAATCCTCCCTAGGGGACACTGAAGCTTTCTTT.

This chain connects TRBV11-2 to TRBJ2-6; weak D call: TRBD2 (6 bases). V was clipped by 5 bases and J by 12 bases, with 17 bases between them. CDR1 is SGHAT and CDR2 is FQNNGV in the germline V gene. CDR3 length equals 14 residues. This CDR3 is CASSTTGSLRVLTF. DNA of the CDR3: TGTGCCAGCAGCACAACCGGGAGCCTCCGCGTCCTGACTTTC.

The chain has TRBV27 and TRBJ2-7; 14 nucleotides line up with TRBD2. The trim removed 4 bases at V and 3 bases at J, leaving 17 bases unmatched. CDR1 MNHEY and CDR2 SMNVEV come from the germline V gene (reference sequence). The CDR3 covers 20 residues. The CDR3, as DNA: TGTGCCAGCAGTTCAGACTTCGGGACTAGCGGGGGTAGATTCCGCTACGAGCAGTACTTC. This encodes CASSSDFGTSGGRFRYEQYF.

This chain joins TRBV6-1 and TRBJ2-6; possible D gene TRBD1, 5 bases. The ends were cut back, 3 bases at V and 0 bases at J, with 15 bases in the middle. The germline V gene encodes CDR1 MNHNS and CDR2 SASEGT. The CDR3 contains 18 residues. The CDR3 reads CASSDDRRAHSGANVLTF. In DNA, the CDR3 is TGTGCCAGCAGTGATGACCGCAGGGCCCACTCTGGGGCCAACGTCCTGACTTTC.

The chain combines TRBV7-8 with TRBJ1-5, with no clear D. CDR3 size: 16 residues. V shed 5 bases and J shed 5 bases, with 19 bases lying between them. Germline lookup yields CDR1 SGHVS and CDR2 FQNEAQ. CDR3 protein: CASSAGRTEVYQPQHF. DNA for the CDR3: TGTGCCAGCAGCGCTGGGAGGACGGAGGTCTATCAGCCCCAGCATTTT. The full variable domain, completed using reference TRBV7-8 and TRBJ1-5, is GAGVSQSPRYKVAKRGQDVALRCDPISGHVSLFWYQQALGQGPEFLTYFQNEAQLDKSGLPSDRFFAERPEGSVSTLKIQRTQQEDSAVYLCASSAGRTEVYQPQHFGDGTRLSIL.

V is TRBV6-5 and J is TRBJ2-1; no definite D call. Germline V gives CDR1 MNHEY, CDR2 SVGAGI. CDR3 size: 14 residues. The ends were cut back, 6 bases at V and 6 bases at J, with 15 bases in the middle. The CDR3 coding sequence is TGTGCCAGCAGCCCAACTGAGCTCGTCAATGAGCAGTTCTTC. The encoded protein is CASSPTELVNEQFF.

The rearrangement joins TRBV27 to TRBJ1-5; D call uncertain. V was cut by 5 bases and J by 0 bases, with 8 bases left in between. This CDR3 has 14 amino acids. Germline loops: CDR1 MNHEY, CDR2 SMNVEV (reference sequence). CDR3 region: CASSPGYSNQPQHF. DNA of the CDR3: TGTGCCAGCAGTCCCGGGTATAGCAATCAGCCCCAGCATTTT.

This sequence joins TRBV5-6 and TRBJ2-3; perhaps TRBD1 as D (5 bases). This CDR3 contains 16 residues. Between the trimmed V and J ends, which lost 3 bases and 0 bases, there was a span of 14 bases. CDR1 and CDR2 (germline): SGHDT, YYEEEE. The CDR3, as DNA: TGTGCCAGCAGCTACGCAGGGATTTCTAGCACAGATACGCAGTATTTT. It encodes CASSYAGISSTDTQYF. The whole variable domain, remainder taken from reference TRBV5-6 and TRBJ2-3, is DAGVTQSPTHLIKTRGQQVTLRCSPKSGHDTVSWYQQALGQGPQFIFQYYEEEERQRGNFPDRFSGHQFPNYSSELNVNALLLGDSALYLCASSYAGISSTDTQYFGPGTRLTVL.

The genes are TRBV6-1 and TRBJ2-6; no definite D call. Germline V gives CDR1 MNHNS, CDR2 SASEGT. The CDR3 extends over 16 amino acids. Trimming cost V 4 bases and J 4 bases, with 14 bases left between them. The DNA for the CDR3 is TGTGCCAGCAGTGGGGTGATGGCATCAGGGGCCAACGTCCTGACTTTC. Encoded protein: CASSGVMASGANVLTF.

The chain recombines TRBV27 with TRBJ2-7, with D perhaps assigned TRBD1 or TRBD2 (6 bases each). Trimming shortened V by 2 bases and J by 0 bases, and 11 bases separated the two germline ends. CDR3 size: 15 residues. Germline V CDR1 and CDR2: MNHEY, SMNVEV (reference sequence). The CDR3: CASSLQGRSSYEQYF. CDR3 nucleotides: TGTGCCAGCAGTTTACAGGGGAGGAGCTCCTACGAGCAGTACTTC.

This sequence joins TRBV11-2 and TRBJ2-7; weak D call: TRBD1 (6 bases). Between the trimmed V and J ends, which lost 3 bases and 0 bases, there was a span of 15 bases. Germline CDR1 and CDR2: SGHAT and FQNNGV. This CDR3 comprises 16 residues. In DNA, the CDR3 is TGTGCCAGCAGCTTCTCGACAGGTTTTAGCTCCTACGAGCAGTACTTC. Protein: CASSFSTGFSSYEQYF.